These 8 T cell receptor beta chains were all obtained from the same sample, sequenced in a study of blood T cell repertoires in COVID-19. Clones were read by immunoSEQ multiplex PCR, and TCRdb kept only the in-frame ones, dropping some. This sample has 45,000 to 50,000 clones, with approximately 90% found just once. The material sequenced was peripheral blood. The receptors were sampled from a man aged 45-60 years with active COVID-19.

The chain has TRBV18 and TRBJ2-7, with 7 bases lining up with TRBD1. The CDR3 is 15 residues long. V lost 3 bases to trimming and J lost 1 base; unmatched junction nucleotides: 6. Germline V CDR1 and CDR2: KGHSH, LQKENI. The CDR3: CASSPKGDRSYEQYF. DNA for the CDR3: TGTGCCAGCTCACCTAAGGGGGACAGATCCTACGAGCAGTACTTC.

The V call is TRBV5-4, the J call TRBJ1-2; D gene unclear. V was trimmed by 0 bases and J by 3 bases, leaving 6 bases between them. The germline gives CDR1 SGHNT, CDR2 YYREEE (reference sequence). The CDR3 is 13 residues long. The CDR3 loop reads CASSLASYYGYTF. As DNA, the CDR3 is TGTGCCAGCAGCTTGGCCTCGTACTATGGCTACACCTTC.

Comment on this clone: A single base separates this from a much larger clone, so it may be a read error. Within the sample, other DNA sequences also encode this same CDR3. The DNA for the CDR3 is TGCCCCCGCAGGTCCGGGGGGGGCTATGGCTACACCTTC. This gives the protein CPRRSGGGYGYTF. V and J are TRBV5-1 and TRBJ1-2, with D possibly TRBD1 on 5 matching bases. Looked up from germline, CDR1 is SGHRS and CDR2 is YFSETQ. This CDR3 has 13 amino acids.

This chain connects TRBV19 to TRBJ1-5; maybe TRBD1 (5 bases). In germline, CDR1 is LNHDA, CDR2 SQIVND (reference sequence). Trimming removed 7 bases at V and 7 bases at J, with 20 bases between. The CDR3 covers 15 residues. The CDR3 region is CASTPHQGLQQPQHF. DNA for the CDR3: TGTGCCAGTACCCCCCACCAGGGTTTACAACAGCCCCAGCATTTT.

The chain links TRBV7-2 to TRBJ2-7; 14 positions agree with TRBD2. The CDR3 totals 16 residues. Germline V gene lookup returns CDR1 SGHTA and CDR2 FQGNSA. V trimming: 5 bases; J trimming: 7 bases; junction bases outside the gene matches: 10. CDR3 sequence (DNA): TGTGCCAGCAGCCCGGGACTAGCGGGGGCCTCGGGAGAGCAGTACTTC. This codes for CASSPGLAGASGEQYF.

This chain connects TRBV10-3 to TRBJ2-1; TRBD2 matches at 9 bases. This CDR3 comprises 15 residues. CDR1 is ENHRY and CDR2 is SYGVKD in the germline V gene. J gave up 6 bases and V 2 bases, and 5 bases lay outside the gene matches. The CDR3 reads CAISEGREGGNEQFF. CDR3 DNA: TGTGCCATCAGTGAGGGGCGGGAGGGGGGCAATGAGCAGTTCTTC.

J is TRBJ2-1 and V is TRBV14; no firm D call. The V and J ends lost 1 base and 9 bases respectively, with 10 bases between them. Per germline, CDR1 SGHDN and CDR2 FVKESK. This CDR3 is built from 13 residues. The CDR3 DNA reads TGTGCCAGCAGCCAAGCCCCGGTTGGTGAGCAGTTCTTC. It is translated as CASSQAPVGEQFF. Full variable domain (rest looked up from reference TRBV14 and TRBJ2-1): EAGVTQFPSHSVIEKGQTVTLRCDPISGHDNLYWYRRVMGKEIKFLLHFVKESKQDESGMPNNRFLAERTGGTYSTLKVQPAELEDSGVYFCASSQAPVGEQFFGPGTRLTVL.

The chain combines TRBV18 with TRBJ1-2; no reliable D call. Germline V gene data show CDR1 as KGHSH and CDR2 as LQKENI. This CDR3 comprises 16 residues. Trimming took 7 bases from V and 1 from J, leaving 19 bases between them. CDR3 nucleotides: TGTGCCAGCTTGAGCTCTCTGGCAGAGGGTAACTATGGCTACACCTTC. It specifies CASLSSLAEGNYGYTF.